This record covers a single T cell receptor beta chain. Enrolled during active infection, Seattle patients were then followed longitudinally. This sample was taken from a study of blood T cell repertoires in COVID-19. Losses at the gene ends were 6 bases for V and 2 bases for J; bases not matched to a gene: 9. The germline V gene encodes CDR1 SEHNR and CDR2 FQNEAQ (reference sequence). The CDR3 totals 16 residues. Clones were sequenced by immunoSEQ multiplex PCR, and TCRdb holds only the in-frame ones, with some missing. The table records 300,000 to 350,000 clones, roughly 88% of them present only once.

Sequenced sample: peripheral blood. The clonotype originates from a young woman with COVID-19, enrolled during active disease. V usage is TRBV7-9 and J usage is TRBJ2-5; 10 nucleotides match TRBD2. The CDR3 is CASRHVELAGQETQYF. For the CDR3, the DNA is TGTGCCAGCAGACATGTAGAACTAGCGGGGCAAGAGACCCAGTACTTC.